This T cell receptor beta chain was sequenced for a study of Graves' ophthalmopathy and Graves' hyperthyroidism. Study overall: The blood sample was drawn at first diagnosis and before any treatment.

In donors with ophthalmopathy, activity was moderate-to-severe, with CAS ≥3, NOSPECS ≥4 and duration under 3 months. This clonotype was observed many times. Investigators amplified TCR beta CDR3 regions from RNA transcripts. RT-PCR with HTBI primers came first, then second-round multiplex PCR. MiXCR, run by TCRdb on the multiplex PCR reads, gives a single entry per CDR3 protein. The sample has hundreds of thousands of distinct CDR3 sequences, approximately 14% seen once. The CDR3 length is 15 residues. Losses at the gene ends were 6 bases for V and 4 bases for J; bases not matched to a gene: 9. Material: blood. The sequence was collected from a woman aged 25 to 39 with Graves' ophthalmopathy. The rearrangement joins TRBV12-3 or TRBV12-4 to TRBJ1-5; TRBD1 matches 7 bases. The DNA for the CDR3 is TGTGCCAGCAGGCCAGGGGGGAGTAGGAATCAGCCCCAGCATTTT. Its translation is CASRPGGSRNQPQHF.